A single sample is the source of the 9 T cell receptor beta chains below, sequenced in a study of Ad26.COV2.S vaccination and SARS-CoV-2 variants. As for treatment: approximately 18 received Ad26.COV2.S at low or high dose, single or two shots; roughly five received placebo; per-sample allocation not given. The investigators took samples on day 63 after the first vaccine or placebo injection. The protocol was immunoSEQ multiplex PCR, while the TCRdb copy is restricted to in-frame clones and leaves out a portion. Of about 680,000 clones in the sample, 89% were seen once. The input for sequencing was peripheral blood, taken in a trial of Ad26.COV2.S vaccine versus placebo. All receptors come from a person between 18 and 65 years old who received the Ad26.COV2.S COVID-19 vaccine or a placebo.

The V and J genes are TRBV25-1 and TRBJ1-2; 9 bases align to TRBD1. The germline V gene encodes CDR1 MGHDK and CDR2 SYGVNS. J lost 8 bases, V lost 2 bases, and 12 bases had no gene match. CDR3 length: 16 residues. CDR3 amino acids: CASSEAGRDRVAGYTF. In DNA, the CDR3 is TGTGCCAGCAGTGAAGCCGGCCGGGACAGGGTTGCCGGCTACACCTTC.

The rearrangement joins TRBV27 to TRBJ1-2; a possible D gene is TRBD1 (5 bases). V was shortened by 5 bases and J by 4 bases, with 14 bases between the two germline ends. CDR1 MNHEY and CDR2 SMNVEV come from the germline V gene (reference sequence). There are 14 residues in the CDR3. The chain's CDR3 is CASSGQDISYGYTF. The DNA of the CDR3 is TGTGCCAGCAGTGGACAAGACATTTCCTATGGCTACACCTTC.

On this clone: An end of the junction differs from the germline gene, which may be a read error. The same CDR3 arises from other DNA sequences in this sample as well. The chain has TRBV2 and TRBJ2-7; no definite D call. Germline loops: CDR1 SNHLY, CDR2 FYNNEI. The CDR3 length is 13 residues. CDR3 DNA: TGTGCCAGCAGTGAACATGGGTCCTACGAGCAATACTTC. Residues: CASSEHGSYEQYF.

This clone occurred a few times. This chain connects TRBV30 to TRBJ1-1, with D uncertain. CDR1 is GTSNPN and CDR2 is SVGIG in the germline V gene (reference sequence). The CDR3 has 14 residues. Trimming removed 2 bases at V and 1 base at J, with 11 bases between. The CDR3 protein is CAWSFAWENTEAFF. The CDR3 nucleotides read TGTGCCTGGAGTTTCGCCTGGGAGAACACTGAAGCTTTCTTT.

Worth noting for this clone: A much larger clone is a single base away; this may be a read error. Within the sample, other DNA sequences also encode this same CDR3. V and J are TRBV6-6 and TRBJ1-5; D may be TRBD1 (5 bases). The germline V gene has CDR1 MNHNY and CDR2 SVGAGI (reference sequence). The CDR3 spans 14 residues. V was pared by 2 bases and J by 1 base, with 6 bases between. DNA for the CDR3: TGTGCCAGCAGTTACCGGGACAGCAATCAGCCCCAGCATTTT. The encoded protein is CASSYRDSNQPQHF.

The chain combines TRBV7-8 with TRBJ2-2; D is uncertain. Per germline, CDR1 SGHVS and CDR2 FQNEAQ. The CDR3 length is 16 residues. Trimming took 5 bases from V and 1 from J, leaving 14 bases between them. CDR3 bases: TGTGCCAGCAGCACCCACGAGAACTGGAACACCGGGGAGCTGTTTTTT. As protein: CASSTHENWNTGELFF.

The chain joins TRBV18 to TRBJ2-3; D gene uncertain. Germline V gene data show CDR1 as KGHSH and CDR2 as LQKENI. The CDR3 is made up of 15 amino acids. V lost 2 bases and J lost 4, with 13 bases in between. CDR3 bases: TGTGCCAGCTCACCAGACCGCGGTTGGGCAGATACGCAGTATTTT. Translated: CASSPDRGWADTQYF.

The chain employs TRBV10-1 and TRBJ1-1; TRBD1 matches 8 bases. Germline CDR1 WNHNN, CDR2 SYGVQD (reference sequence). The CDR3 has 14 residues. The J segment lost 1 base and the V segment lost 6 bases, leaving 4 bases of the junction unmatched. The CDR3 loop is CASRGTGQNTEAFF. Written as DNA, the CDR3 is TGCGCCAGCAGGGGGACAGGACAGAACACTGAAGCTTTCTTT.

The genes are TRBV7-9 and TRBJ1-1; D is ambiguous. V lost 5 bases and J 8 bases, leaving 15 bases between the germline ends. Germline lookup yields CDR1 SEHNR and CDR2 FQNEAQ (reference sequence). This CDR3 is 13 amino acids long. The CDR3 sequence: CASSLISTLEAFF. CDR3 DNA: TGTGCCAGCAGCCTTATATCGACCCTAGAAGCTTTCTTT.